The TCR beta chain under discussion was sequenced for a study of T cell clonotyping in hematopoietic cell transplantation. The study's findings and limits: Pathologically expanded recipient clonotypes increased progressively from day 30 to day 180 as diversity fell. Graft donor and pretransplant recipient Inverse Simpson Index values predicted broader posttransplant TCR diversity.

Sequenced by immunoSEQ multiplex PCR; TCRdb stores in-frame clones only, minus some. Of about 16,000 clones in the sample, 93% were seen once. Only one count was recorded for this clone. Its specificity is not known. CDR1 SGHTA and CDR2 FQGNSA come from the germline V gene. The J segment lost 1 base and the V segment lost 1 base, leaving 4 bases of the junction unmatched. The CDR3 covers 16 residues. Time point indicated: recipient sample about 28 days before transplant, after cytoreduction. This receptor was taken from a man between 18 and 35 years old with biphenotypic leukemia. Some clones in this sample may be carry-over from other donors' samples. The sample was peripheral blood mononuclear cells, taken before stem cell transplant. The V call is TRBV7-2, the J call TRBJ2-3; TRBD2 agrees at 8 bases. The chain's CDR3 is CASSLGGLAGTDTQYF. The DNA for the CDR3 is TGTGCCAGCAGCTTAGGCGGACTAGCAGGCACAGATACGCAGTATTTT.